This TCR beta chain was sequenced for a study of blood T cell repertoires in COVID-19. Study details: COVID-19 samples, acute and convalescent, were from the United States, Italy and Spain. T cells, B-cell-depleted T cells, or PBMCs supplied cDNA or gDNA.

As processed by the authors: The assay estimated nucleated cells by amplifying reference gene primers. TCRdb's table, derived via immunoSEQ multiplex PCR, lists solely in-frame clones and lacks some. V and J calls and clone size are those listed in that table; D and trimming were worked out from the DNA. The sample consists of about 270,000 clones, 80% to 85% of them appearing once. This clone was seen repeatedly, ten times or more. Germline CDR1 KGHSH, CDR2 LQKENI. The CDR3 loop spans 15 amino acids. The ends lost 4 bases at V and 2 bases at J; junction bases unmatched: 6. V usage is TRBV18 and J usage is TRBJ2-3, with 7 bases matching TRBD1. This clonotype was obtained from an older woman with active or convalescent COVID-19. The sequencing input was peripheral blood. DNA of the CDR3: TGTGCCAGCTCACAAGGGACAGCTTACACAGATACGCAGTATTTT. Amino acid sequence: CASSQGTAYTDTQYF.